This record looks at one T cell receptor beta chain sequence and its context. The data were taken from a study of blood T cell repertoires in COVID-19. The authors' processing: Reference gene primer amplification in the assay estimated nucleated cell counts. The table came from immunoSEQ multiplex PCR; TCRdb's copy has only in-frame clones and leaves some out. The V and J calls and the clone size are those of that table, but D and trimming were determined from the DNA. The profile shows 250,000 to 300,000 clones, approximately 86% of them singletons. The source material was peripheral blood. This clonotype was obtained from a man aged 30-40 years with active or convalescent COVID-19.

CDR3 sequence (DNA): TGTGCCAGCAGTTTACTAGGCACAGGCAAAGAGACCCAGTACTTC. Amino acid sequence: CASSLLGTGKETQYF. The rearrangement links TRBV27 to TRBJ2-5, with D perhaps TRBD1 (5 bases). The CDR3 totals 15 residues. Trimming stripped 2 bases from V and 3 bases from J, with 13 bases between. From germline, CDR1 is MNHEY and CDR2 SMNVEV (reference sequence).